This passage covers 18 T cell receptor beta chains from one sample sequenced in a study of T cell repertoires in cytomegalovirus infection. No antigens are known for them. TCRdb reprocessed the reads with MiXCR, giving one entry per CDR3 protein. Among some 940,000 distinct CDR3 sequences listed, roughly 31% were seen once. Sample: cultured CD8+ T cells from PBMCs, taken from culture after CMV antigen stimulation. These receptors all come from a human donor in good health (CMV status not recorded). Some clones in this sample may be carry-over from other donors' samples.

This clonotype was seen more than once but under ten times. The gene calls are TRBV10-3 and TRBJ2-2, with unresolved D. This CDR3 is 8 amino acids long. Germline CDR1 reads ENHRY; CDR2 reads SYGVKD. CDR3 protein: CSAGELFF. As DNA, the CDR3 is TGTAGCGCCGGGGAGCTGTTTTTT.

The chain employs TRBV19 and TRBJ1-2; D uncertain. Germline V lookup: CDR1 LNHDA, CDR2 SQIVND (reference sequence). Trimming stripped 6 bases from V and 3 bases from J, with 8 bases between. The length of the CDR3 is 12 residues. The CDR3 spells CASREGYYGYTF. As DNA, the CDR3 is TGTGCCAGTAGAGAAGGATACTATGGCTACACCTTC.

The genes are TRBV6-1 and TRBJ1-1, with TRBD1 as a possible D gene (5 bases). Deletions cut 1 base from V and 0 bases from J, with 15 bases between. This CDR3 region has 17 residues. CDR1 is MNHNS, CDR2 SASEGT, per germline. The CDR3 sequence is CASSEDRGASMNTEAFF. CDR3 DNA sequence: TGTGCCAGCAGTGAAGATAGGGGCGCGAGTATGAACACTGAAGCTTTCTTT.

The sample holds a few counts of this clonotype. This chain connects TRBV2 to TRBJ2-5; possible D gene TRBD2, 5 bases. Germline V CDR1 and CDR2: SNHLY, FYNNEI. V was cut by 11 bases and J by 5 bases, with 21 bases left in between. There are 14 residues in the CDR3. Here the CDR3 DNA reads TGTGCCTCCATACGGCCGGGGAAGTCGGAGACCCAGTACTTC. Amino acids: CASIRPGKSETQYF.

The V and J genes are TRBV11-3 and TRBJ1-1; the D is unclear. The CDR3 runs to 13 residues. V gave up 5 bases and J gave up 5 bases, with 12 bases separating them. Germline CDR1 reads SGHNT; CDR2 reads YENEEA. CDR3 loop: CASSQLEGTEAFF. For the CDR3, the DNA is TGTGCCAGCAGCCAGTTAGAAGGTACTGAAGCTTTCTTT.

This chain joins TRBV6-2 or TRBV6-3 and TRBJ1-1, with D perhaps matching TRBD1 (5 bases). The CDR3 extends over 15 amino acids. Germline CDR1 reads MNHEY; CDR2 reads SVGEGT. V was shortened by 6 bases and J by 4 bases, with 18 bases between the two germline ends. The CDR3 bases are TGTGCCAGCAGCCCCGACGGGGGGTGGGTCACTGAAGCTTTCTTT. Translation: CASSPDGGWVTEAFF.

The CDR3 here is CASSFQGVAYEQYF. The CDR3 DNA reads TGTGCCAGCAGTTTTCAAGGGGTGGCCTACGAGCAGTACTTC. The chain employs TRBV12-3 or TRBV12-4 and TRBJ2-7; D is possibly TRBD1 (5 bases). V lost 3 bases and J lost 2, with 11 bases in between. The CDR3 sequence is 14 residues long.

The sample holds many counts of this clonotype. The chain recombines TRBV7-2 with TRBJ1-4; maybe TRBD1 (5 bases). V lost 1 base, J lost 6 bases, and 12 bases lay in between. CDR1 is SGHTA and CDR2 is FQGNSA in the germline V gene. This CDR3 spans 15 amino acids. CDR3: CASSLVGEEDEKLFF. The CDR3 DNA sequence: TGTGCCAGCAGCTTAGTGGGGGAAGAGGATGAAAAACTGTTTTTT.

The CDR3 loop is CASSPEGQGVYEQYF. The CDR3 DNA sequence: TGTGCCAGCAGCCCCGAGGGACAGGGAGTGTACGAGCAGTACTTC. The V and J genes are TRBV5-6 and TRBJ2-7, with 9 bases identical to TRBD1. The CDR3 contains 15 residues. Germline V gene data show CDR1 as SGHDT and CDR2 as YYEEEE. V was pared by 4 bases and J by 4 bases, with 9 bases of the junction left unmatched.

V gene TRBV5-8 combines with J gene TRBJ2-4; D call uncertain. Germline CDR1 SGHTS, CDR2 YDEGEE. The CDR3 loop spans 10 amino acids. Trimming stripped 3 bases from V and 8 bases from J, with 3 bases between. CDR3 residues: CASSSHIQYF. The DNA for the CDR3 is TGTGCCAGCAGCTCTCACATTCAGTACTTC.

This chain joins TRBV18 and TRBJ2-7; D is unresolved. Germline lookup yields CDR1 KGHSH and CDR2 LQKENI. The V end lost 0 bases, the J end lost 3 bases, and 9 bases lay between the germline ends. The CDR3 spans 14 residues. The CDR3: CASSPPESRYEQYV. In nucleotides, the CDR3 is TGTGCCAGCTCACCACCGGAGTCTCGCTACGAGCAGTACGTC.

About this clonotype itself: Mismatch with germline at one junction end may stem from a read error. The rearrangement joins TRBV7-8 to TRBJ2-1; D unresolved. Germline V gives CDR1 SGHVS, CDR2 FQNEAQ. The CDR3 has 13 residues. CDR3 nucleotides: TGTGCCAGCAGCTTAGCACACCCCAATGAGCATTTCTTC. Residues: CASSLAHPNEHFF.

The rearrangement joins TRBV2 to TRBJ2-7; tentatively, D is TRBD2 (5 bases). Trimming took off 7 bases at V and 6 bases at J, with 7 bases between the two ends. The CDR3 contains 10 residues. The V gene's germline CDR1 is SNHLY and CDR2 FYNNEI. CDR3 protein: CASNGGEQYV. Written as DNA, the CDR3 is TGTGCCAGCAATGGAGGCGAGCAGTACGTC.

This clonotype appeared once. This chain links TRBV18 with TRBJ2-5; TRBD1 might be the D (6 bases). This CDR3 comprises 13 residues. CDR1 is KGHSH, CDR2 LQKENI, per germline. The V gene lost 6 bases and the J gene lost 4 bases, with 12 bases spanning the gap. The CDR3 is CASSYRVGETQYF. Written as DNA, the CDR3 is TGTGCCAGCTCTTACAGGGTTGGAGAGACCCAGTACTTC.

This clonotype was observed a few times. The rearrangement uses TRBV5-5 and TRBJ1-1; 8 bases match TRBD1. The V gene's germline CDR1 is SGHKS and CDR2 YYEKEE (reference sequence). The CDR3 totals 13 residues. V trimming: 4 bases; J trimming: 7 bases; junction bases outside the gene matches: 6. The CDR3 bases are TGTGCCAGCAGCCTGACAGGGGTTGGTGAAGCTTTCTTT. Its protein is CASSLTGVGEAFF.

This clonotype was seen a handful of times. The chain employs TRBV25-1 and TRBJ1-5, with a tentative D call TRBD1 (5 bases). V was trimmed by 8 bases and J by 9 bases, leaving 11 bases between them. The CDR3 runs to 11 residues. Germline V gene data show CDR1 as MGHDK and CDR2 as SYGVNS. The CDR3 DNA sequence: TGTGCCAGCGGCCTGACAGCGCCCCAGCATTTT. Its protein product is CASGLTAPQHF. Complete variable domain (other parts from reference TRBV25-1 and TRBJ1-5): EADIYQTPRYLVIGTGKKITLECSQTMGHDKMYWYQQDPGMELHLIHYSYGVNSTEKGDLSSESTVSRIRTEHFPLTLESARPSHTSQYLCASGLTAPQHFGDGTRLSIL.

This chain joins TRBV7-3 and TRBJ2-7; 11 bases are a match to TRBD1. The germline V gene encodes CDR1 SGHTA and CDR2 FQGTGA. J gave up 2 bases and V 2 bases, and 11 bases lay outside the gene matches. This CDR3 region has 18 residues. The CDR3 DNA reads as TGTGCCAGCAGCTTAGGTTATAGGGACAGGGGGAAACCCTACGAGCAGTACGTC. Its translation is CASSLGYRDRGKPYEQYV.

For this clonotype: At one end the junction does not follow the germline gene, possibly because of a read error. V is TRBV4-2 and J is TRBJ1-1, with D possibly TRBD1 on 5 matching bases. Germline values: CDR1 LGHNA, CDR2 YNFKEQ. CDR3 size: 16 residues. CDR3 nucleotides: TGTGTCAGCAGCCACGGGACCTCGGGACCCAACACTGAAGCTTTCTTT. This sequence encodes CVSSHGTSGPNTEAFF.